The 4 T cell receptor beta chains reported below all come from one sample, sequenced in a study of identifying expanded T cells in peripheral blood. Sequenced by immunoSEQ multiplex PCR; TCRdb stores in-frame clones only, minus some. Among about 94,000 clones listed, roughly 88% were seen once. Sequenced sample: blood. The receptor set was obtained from a person aged 18 to 70 in good health.

This clone was picked up a small number of times. This same CDR3 is encoded by further DNA sequences in the sample. V is TRBV6-5 and J is TRBJ1-2; D ambiguous. Deletions cut 0 bases from V and 4 bases from J, with 3 bases between. The CDR3 extends over 12 amino acids. Germline V lookup: CDR1 MNHEY, CDR2 SVGAGI. In DNA, the CDR3 is TGTGCCAGCAGTTACTCGGGCTATGGCTACACCTTC. This sequence encodes CASSYSGYGYTF.

The chain carries TRBV19 and TRBJ1-5; 7 nucleotides agree with TRBD1. The CDR3 is 17 residues long. Germline trimming cut 5 bases from V and 8 bases from J; bases unmatched to any gene: 18. Germline V lookup: CDR1 LNHDA, CDR2 SQIVND (reference sequence). This chain's CDR3 is CASSSKGAYYPVEPQHF. The CDR3 nucleotides read TGTGCCAGTAGTTCAAAGGGGGCGTATTATCCAGTGGAGCCCCAGCATTTT.

This chain connects TRBV5-1 to TRBJ2-5; tentatively, D is TRBD1 (5 bases). CDR1 is SGHRS, CDR2 YFSETQ, per germline. With 0 bases removed from V and 9 bases from J, the gap between germline ends came to 9 bases. The CDR3 sequence is 12 residues long. The CDR3 loop is CASSLDGAAQYF. The CDR3 DNA sequence: TGCGCCAGCAGCTTGGATGGGGCGGCCCAGTACTTC.

The rearrangement joins TRBV18 to TRBJ2-2; D remains unclear. This CDR3 is 14 amino acids long. Germline-derived CDR1 and CDR2 are KGHSH and LQKENI. V lost 1 base to trimming and J lost 6 bases, with 9 bases between them. Written as DNA, the CDR3 is TGTGCCAGCTCACCACGTGGGTCATCCGGGGAGCTGTTTTTT. This sequence encodes CASSPRGSSGELFF.